Included here is one T cell receptor (beta chain) sequence, with context. This specimen comes from a study of blood T cell repertoires in COVID-19. About the study: T cells, B-cell-depleted T cells, or PBMCs supplied cDNA or gDNA.

The germline V gene encodes CDR1 SGHTA and CDR2 FQGNSA. The CDR3 extends over 12 amino acids. Trimming shortened V by 6 bases and J by 6 bases, and 9 bases separated the two germline ends. The authors' processing: Estimates of nucleated cell counts were drawn from the amplification of reference gene primers. Profiling relied on immunoSEQ multiplex PCR, and the TCRdb table lists in-frame clones only, not all of them. The D gene and trimming were derived from the DNA, and the V and J assignments and clone size from that table. Of around 150,000 clones in the sample, around 81% were seen once. The V and J genes are TRBV7-2 and TRBJ1-5; D may be TRBD1 (6 bases). The receptor was isolated from a woman in her forties or fifties with acute or convalescent COVID-19. Sequenced: peripheral blood. CDR3 in amino acids: CASSYRAQPQHF. In DNA, the CDR3 is TGTGCCAGCAGTTACAGGGCTCAGCCCCAGCATTTT. Full variable domain (outside the CDR3, taken from reference TRBV7-2 and TRBJ1-5): GAGVSQSPSNKVTEKGKDVELRCDPISGHTALYWYRQSLGQGLEFLIYFQGNSAPDKSGLPSDRFSAERTGGSVSTLTIQRTQQEDSAVYLCASSYRAQPQHFGDGTRLSIL.